The source of this T cell receptor beta chain is a study of T-cell reconstitution after alpha-beta-depleted transplantation in children (TCRdb year 2016). General notes on the study: T-cell immune reconstitution after TCRalphabeta/CD19-depleted allogeneic hematopoietic cell transplantation in children was quantitatively tracked in the study by means of TCR repertoire profiling.

Library preparation used PCR. The instrument was an Illumina HiSeq 2500. Molecular barcoding was employed in the preparation of TCR libraries, with unique molecular identifiers being used to normalize TCRbeta repertoire quantification. Through fastp at Q25 and MiXCR, TCRdb rebuilt clones from the public reads, retaining in-frame beta chains. Rows with a matching CDR3 protein are joined into one entry that keeps the most common DNA and genes. In all, the sample holds 85,000 to 120,000 distinct CDR3 sequences, and 4.5% to 7.5% of those were seen once. The ten largest clones represent around 5.6% of the sample. This clonotype was counted only a few times. No cognate antigen has been identified for it. Base-call qualities are not available, and no considerably larger clone is one nucleotide away. Overall results and qualifications from the work: Hyperexpanded clone frequencies declined over subsequent months; after one year, T-cell counts and TCRbeta diversity were mostly attributed to newly produced T cells. In some patients, the high TCRbeta diversity seen at day 60 was put down to recipient T cells and intrathymic progenitors that had survived conditioning. The apparently early recovery of alphabetaT-cell counts about two months after transplant reportedly depended on only several hundred rapidly expanded clones that came from non-depleted graft cells.

The germline V gene provides CDR1 MGHRA and CDR2 YSYEKL. The junction shows trimming of 3 bases on V and 1 base on J, plus 15 bases between the germline ends. Including cysteine and phenylalanine, the CDR3 has 16 amino acids. Here the CDR3 DNA is all that survives: 48 bases in frame from base 1. Interpreted using the paper, the time point label stands for: day 60 (about 2 months) after transplantation. The label giving this sample's treatment or condition can be read as: allogeneic hematopoietic cell transplantation with graft depleted of TCRalphabeta T cells and CD19 B cells. Transplant recipients were children who received TCRalphabeta/CD19-depleted allogeneic hematopoietic cell grafts.

The chain links TRBV4-1 with TRBJ2-5, with the D gene not confidently named. The material sequenced was PBMCs, mostly from graft donor cells, taken 60 days after TCRalphabeta/CD19-depleted stem cell transplant. The clonotype comes from a female patient aged 2 to 10 who had a stem cell transplant for Fanconi anemia, so the T cells may come from the graft donor. The DNA sequence is TGCGCCAGCAGCCAGAAGGGAATCACTACCCAAGAGACCCAGTACTTC. It translates to CASSQKGITTQETQYF.